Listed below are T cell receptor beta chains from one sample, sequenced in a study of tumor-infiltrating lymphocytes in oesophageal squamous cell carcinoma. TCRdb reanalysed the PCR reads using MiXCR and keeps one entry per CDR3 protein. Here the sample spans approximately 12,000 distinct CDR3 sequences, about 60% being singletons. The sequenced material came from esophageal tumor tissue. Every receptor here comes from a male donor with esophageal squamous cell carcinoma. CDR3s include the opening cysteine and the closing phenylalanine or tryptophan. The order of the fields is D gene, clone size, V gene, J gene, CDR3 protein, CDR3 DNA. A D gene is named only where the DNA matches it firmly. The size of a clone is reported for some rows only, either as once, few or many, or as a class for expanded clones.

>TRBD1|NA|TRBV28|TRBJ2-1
CASRGQGIPNNEQFF
TGTGCCAGCCGAGGACAGGGAATACCTAACAATGAGCAGTTCTTC
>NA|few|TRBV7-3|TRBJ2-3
CASSFAPNSPLHF
TGTGCCAGCAGCTTTGCTCCAAATTCACCCCTCCACTTC
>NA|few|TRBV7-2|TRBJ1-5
CASSLGGTGSQPQHF
TGTGCCAGCAGCTTAGGGGGTACAGGGAGCCAGCCCCAGCATTTT
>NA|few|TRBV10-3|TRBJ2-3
CAISESGASTDTQYF
TGTGCCATCAGTGAGTCGGGGGCTAGCACAGATACGCAGTATTTT
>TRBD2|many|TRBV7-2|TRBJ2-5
CASRIAGGGETQYF
TGTGCCAGCAGAATAGCGGGGGGGGGAGAGACCCAGTACTTC
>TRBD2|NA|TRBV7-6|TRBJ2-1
CASSWGGGANNEQFF
TGTGCCAGCAGCTGGGGCGGGGGGGCTAACAATGAGCAGTTCTTC
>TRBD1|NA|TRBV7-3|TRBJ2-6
CASSSGQGRSGANVLTF
TGTGCCAGCAGCTCCGGACAGGGACGCTCTGGGGCCAACGTCCTGACTTTC
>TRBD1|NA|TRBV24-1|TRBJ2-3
CATSDWTGNTDTQYF
TGTGCCACCAGTGATTGGACAGGTAATACAGATACGCAGTATTTT
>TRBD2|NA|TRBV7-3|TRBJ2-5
CASSLIAGGGGTQYF
TGTGCCAGCAGCTTAATCGCGGGGGGGGGTGGAACCCAGTACTTC
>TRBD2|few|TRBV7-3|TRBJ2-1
CASGSGGSANEQFF
TGTGCCAGCGGGTCTGGCGGGAGCGCCAATGAGCAGTTCTTC
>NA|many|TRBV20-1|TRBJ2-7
CSAQGQKAYEQYF
TGCAGTGCCCAAGGACAAAAAGCCTACGAGCAGTACTTC
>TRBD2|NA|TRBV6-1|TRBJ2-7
CASIESGGAGRRSYEQYF
TGTGCCAGCATTGAGAGCGGGGGGGCCGGGAGGAGGTCCTACGAGCAGTACTTC
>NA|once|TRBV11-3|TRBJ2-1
CASSLTSGQGNEQFF
TGTGCCAGCAGCTTAACCTCGGGACAAGGCAATGAGCAGTTCTTC
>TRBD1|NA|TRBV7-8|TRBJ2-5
CASSRTGAGETQYF
TGTGCCAGCAGCCGAACAGGGGCAGGAGAGACCCAGTACTTC
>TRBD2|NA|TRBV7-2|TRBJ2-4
CASSSSGLAGDLRYF
TGTGCCAGCAGCTCGAGTGGACTAGCGGGAGACCTACGGTACTTC
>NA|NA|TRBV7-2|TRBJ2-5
CASSFFGEETQYF
TGTGCCAGCAGCTTTTTTGGGGAAGAGACCCAGTACTTC
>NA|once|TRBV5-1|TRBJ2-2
CASSKGVSTGELFF
TGCGCCAGCAGTAAAGGGGTATCCACCGGGGAGCTGTTTTTT
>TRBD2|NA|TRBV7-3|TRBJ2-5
CASSEGGLAKTQYF
TGTGCCAGCAGCGAAGGGGGACTAGCGAAGACCCAGTACTTC
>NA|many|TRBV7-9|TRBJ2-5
CASSLEVGLRPQETQYF
TGTGCCAGCAGCTTAGAGGTTGGGCTACGGCCCCAAGAGACCCAGTACTTC
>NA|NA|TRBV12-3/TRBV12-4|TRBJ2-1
CASTTDSPQQFF
TGTGCCAGCACCACTGACAGTCCTCAGCAGTTCTTC
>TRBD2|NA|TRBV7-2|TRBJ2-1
CASSFGLAGGGEQFF
TGTGCCAGCAGCTTTGGACTAGCGGGAGGGGGTGAGCAGTTCTTC
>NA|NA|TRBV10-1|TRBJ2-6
CASSESRDTPISGANVLTF
TGCGCCAGCAGTGAGTCACGGGATACCCCGATCTCTGGGGCCAACGTCCTGACTTTC
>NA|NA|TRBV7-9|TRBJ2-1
CASTGGDSYEQFF
TGTGCCAGCACGGGCGGAGACTCCTACGAGCAGTTCTTC
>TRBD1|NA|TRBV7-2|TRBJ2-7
CASSPDRGRSYEQYF
TGTGCCAGCAGCCCCGACAGGGGGAGGTCCTACGAGCAGTACTTC
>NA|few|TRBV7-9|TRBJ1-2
CASSPYTILGGYTF
TGTGCCAGCAGCCCCTATACAATCCTGGGGGGCTACACCTTC
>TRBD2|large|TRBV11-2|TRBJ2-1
CASSPTSGRGNEQFF
TGTGCCAGCAGCCCTACTAGCGGGAGGGGGAATGAGCAGTTCTTC
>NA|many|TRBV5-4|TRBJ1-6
CASSRGESPLHF
TGTGCCAGCAGCAGGGGGGAATCACCCCTCCACTTT
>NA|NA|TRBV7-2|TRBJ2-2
CASSLMIAVIGELFF
TGTGCCAGCAGCTTAATGATAGCGGTAATCGGGGAGCTGTTTTTT
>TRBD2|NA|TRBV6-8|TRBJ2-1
CASSYRTSGMGNEQFF
TGTGCCAGCAGTTACAGGACTAGCGGGATGGGCAATGAGCAGTTCTTC
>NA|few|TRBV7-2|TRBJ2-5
CASSLNTGAGETQYF
TGTGCCAGCAGCTTAAACACCGGGGCGGGAGAGACCCAGTACTTC
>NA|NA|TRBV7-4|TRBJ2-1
CASRPAAGPTRNEQFF
TGTGCCAGCAGACCTGCCGCCGGGCCCACACGCAATGAGCAGTTCTTC
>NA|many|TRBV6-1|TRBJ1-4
CATPRDLNEKLFF
TGTGCCACCCCCCGGGACCTTAATGAAAAACTGTTTTTT
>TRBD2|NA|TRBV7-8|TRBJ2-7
CASSLLGTSVWYEQYF
TGTGCCAGCAGCCTACTCGGCACTAGCGTGTGGTACGAGCAGTACTTC
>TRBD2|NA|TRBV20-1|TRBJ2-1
CSAINPGLAGYIEQFF
TGCAGTGCTATTAACCCGGGACTAGCGGGATATATTGAGCAGTTCTTC
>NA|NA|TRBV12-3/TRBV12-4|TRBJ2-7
CASSFRNSYEQYF
TGTGCCAGCAGTTTTCGGAACTCCTACGAGCAGTACTTC
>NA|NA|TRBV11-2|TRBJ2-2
CASSFRSAAGELFF
TGTGCCAGCAGCTTTAGGTCGGCTGCCGGGGAGCTGTTTTTT
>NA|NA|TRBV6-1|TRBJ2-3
CASSPQLGGAKRDTQYF
TGTGCCAGCAGTCCTCAGTTGGGGGGGGCTAAGAGAGATACGCAGTATTTT
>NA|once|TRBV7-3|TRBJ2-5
CASSLTERGETQYF
TGTGCCAGCAGCTTAACTGAAAGGGGAGAGACCCAGTACTTC
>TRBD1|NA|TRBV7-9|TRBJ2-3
CASSLGTGVDTQYF
TGTGCCAGCAGCTTGGGGACAGGGGTGGATACGCAGTATTTT
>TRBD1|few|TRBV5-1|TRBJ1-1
CASSLDGQGANTEAFF
TGCGCCAGCAGCTTGGACGGTCAGGGGGCGAACACTGAAGCTTTCTTT
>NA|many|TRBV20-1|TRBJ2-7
CSASGSGSYEQYF
TGCAGTGCTAGCGGGTCGGGGAGCTACGAGCAGTACTTC
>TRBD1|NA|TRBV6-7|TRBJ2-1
CASSYFPGQEYNEQFF
TGTGCCAGCAGTTACTTTCCGGGACAGGAGTACAATGAGCAGTTCTTC
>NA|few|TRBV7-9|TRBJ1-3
CASTRDRSGNTIYF
TGTGCCAGCACCCGAGACAGGTCTGGAAACACCATATATTTT
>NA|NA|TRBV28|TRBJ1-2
CATGRDYGYTF
TGTGCCACCGGACGGGACTATGGCTACACCTTC
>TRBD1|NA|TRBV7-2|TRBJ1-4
CASSKTGGEKLFF
TGTGCCAGCAGCAAGACAGGGGGGGAAAAACTGTTTTTT
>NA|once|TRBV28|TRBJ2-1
CASSPGGFTYNEQFF
TGTGCCAGCAGTCCTGGGGGGTTCACCTACAATGAGCAGTTCTTC
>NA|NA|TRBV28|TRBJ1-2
CASSSSPHYGYTF
TGTGCCAGCAGTTCCAGCCCTCACTATGGCTACACCTTC
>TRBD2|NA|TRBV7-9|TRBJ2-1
CASSLAGLHYEQFF
TGTGCCAGCAGCTTAGCGGGACTACACTACGAGCAGTTCTTC